The 23 T cell receptor beta chains reported below all come from one sample, sequenced in a study of CXCR3-negative and CXCR3-positive naive CD8 T cells. It was by 5' RACE with UMI labels that the TRB cDNA libraries were prepared. Using the 5' RACE reads, TCRdb records one entry per CDR3 protein without DNA. The table lists more than 35,000 distinct CDR3 sequences, with roughly 15% in the top ten. Source material: memory CD8+ T cells from blood. The source is a human donor in good health. Some clones in this sample may be carry-over from other donors' samples.

The chain uses TRBV28 and TRBJ2-2; TCRdb returns TRBD1, unconfirmable since there is no DNA. The CDR3 totals 13 residues. CDR1 and CDR2 (germline): MDHEN, SYDVKM. The CDR3 sequence is CAAGGANTGELFF. The entire variable domain, with the rest obtained from reference TRBV28 and TRBJ2-2, is as follows: DVKVTQSSRYLVKRTGEKVFLECVQDMDHENMFWYRQDPGLGLRLIYFSYDVKMKEKGDIPEGYSVSREKKERFSLILESASTNQTSMYLCAAGGANTGELFFGEGSRLTVL.

The chain employs TRBV29-1 and TRBJ2-7; TCRdb designates TRBD2, a call that cannot be tested without DNA. This CDR3 comprises 12 residues. Germline V CDR1 and CDR2: SQVTM, ANQGSEA. This CDR3 is CSVEDRRDEQYF.

The chain links TRBV2 to TRBJ2-7; with no DNA, the TCRdb D assignment of TRBD1 cannot be verified. The germline CDR1 and CDR2 sequences are SNHLY and FYNNEI. There are 13 residues in the CDR3. This chain's CDR3 is CASTWWGRNEQYF.

This chain uses TRBV2 with TRBJ1-1. Germline V gene sequence: CDR1 SNHLY, CDR2 FYNNEI. CDR3 length equals 11 residues. CDR3 region: CANGGPTEAFF. Complete variable domain (other parts from reference TRBV2 and TRBJ1-1): EPEVTQTPSHQVTQMGQEVILRCVPISNHLYFYWYRQILGQKVEFLVSFYNNEISEKSEIFDDQFSVERPDGSNFTLKIRSTKLEDSAMYFCANGGPTEAFFGQGTRLTVV.

The CDR3 protein is CASSSRLLAGVSYEQYF. V is TRBV7-2 and J is TRBJ2-7; no DNA is available, so the TRBD2 call from TCRdb remains unchecked. Germline CDR1 is SGHTA and CDR2 is FQGNSA. The CDR3 length is 17 residues.

The rearrangement uses TRBV29-1 and TRBJ1-2; the TRBD1 assignment by TCRdb is unverifiable without DNA. Germline CDR1 reads SQVTM; CDR2 reads ANQGSEA. The CDR3 loop spans 15 amino acids. The chain's CDR3 is CSVGEQEGSNYGYTF.

The chain links TRBV11-2 to TRBJ2-1. The CDR3 runs 16 residues. CDR1 is SGHAT, CDR2 FQNNGV, per germline. This chain's CDR3 is CASSLAAQSSYNEQFF. Together with reference TRBV11-2 and TRBJ2-1, the CDR3 gives the full variable domain: EAGVAQSPRYKIIEKRQSVAFWCNPISGHATLYWYQQILGQGPKLLIQFQNNGVVDDSQLPKDRFSAERLKGVDSTLKIQPAKLEDSAVYLCASSLAAQSSYNEQFFGPGTRLTVL.

The chain combines TRBV15 with TRBJ1-6; with no DNA, the TCRdb D assignment of TRBD1 cannot be verified. The CDR3 covers 15 residues. CDR1 LNHNV and CDR2 YYDKDF come from the germline V gene (reference sequence). The CDR3 spells CATSRVLEGVSPLHF.

V is TRBV3-1 and J is TRBJ1-5. The CDR3 loop spans 18 amino acids. Germline CDR1 and CDR2: LGHDT and YNNKEL (reference sequence). The CDR3 loop reads CASSQGGQLNNSNQPQHF. The full variable domain, with the rest looked up from reference TRBV3-1 and TRBJ1-5, is DTAVSQTPKYLVTQMGNDKSIKCEQNLGHDTMYWYKQDSKKFLKIMFSYNNKELIINETVPNRFSPKSPDKAHLNLHINSLELGDSAVYFCASSQGGQLNNSNQPQHFGDGTRLSIL.

V usage is TRBV12-3 or TRBV12-4 and J usage is TRBJ2-7; TCRdb gives TRBD1 as the D gene, but with no DNA this cannot be confirmed. The CDR3 is made up of 17 amino acids. The CDR3 sequence is CASSLKGDTIHFYEQYF.

The chain joins TRBV28 to TRBJ2-5; TCRdb indicates TRBD1, and absent DNA this call remains unverified. In germline, CDR1 is MDHEN, CDR2 SYDVKM. The CDR3 runs to 17 residues. CDR3 sequence: CASSLYLPGQTEETQYF.

CDR3 in amino acids: CASSQLAGAYEQYF. This chain joins TRBV7-9 and TRBJ2-7; TCRdb picks TRBD2, but there is no DNA to check that call. This CDR3 spans 14 amino acids. Germline V gene sequence: CDR1 SEHNR, CDR2 FQNEAQ (reference sequence).

The rearrangement uses TRBV12-3 or TRBV12-4 and TRBJ2-1. The CDR3 contains 12 residues. The CDR3 loop is CASRPVRNEQFF.

The V and J genes are TRBV9 and TRBJ2-2; TCRdb lists TRBD1, though no DNA is available to test this call. CDR3 size: 16 residues. CDR1 and CDR2 from the germline V gene are SGDLS and YYNGEE. The CDR3 protein is CASSDGTGSLSGELFF.

This chain joins TRBV11-2 and TRBJ1-6; no DNA is available, so the TRBD1 call from TCRdb remains unchecked. CDR1 SGHAT and CDR2 FQNNGV come from the germline V gene. This CDR3 region has 16 residues. CDR3 protein: CASSWGDPGQGPPLHF.

This chain uses TRBV7-2 with TRBJ2-1; lacking DNA, the TRBD1 call made by TCRdb goes unchecked. The CDR3 runs to 13 residues. CDR1 is SGHTA and CDR2 is FQGNSA in the germline V gene. CDR3: CASSVGIFNEQFF.

This chain uses TRBV28 with TRBJ2-1; TCRdb's D call, TRBD1, is unchecked because there is no DNA. Germline loops: CDR1 MDHEN, CDR2 SYDVKM. The CDR3 extends over 15 amino acids. Here the CDR3 reads CASSHLTPQGDEQFF.

The chain is built from TRBV28 and TRBJ2-7. The CDR3 extends over 16 amino acids. Germline CDR1 MDHEN, CDR2 SYDVKM. The CDR3 loop reads CASRVEAGARSYEQYF.

This sequence joins TRBV7-8 and TRBJ2-5; the TCRdb D gene call, TRBD1, has no DNA to confirm it. CDR3 length equals 18 residues. Germline V CDR1 and CDR2: SGHVS, FQNEAQ. The CDR3 is CASSSQQMDRGDSETQYF.

This clonotype counts as large by frequency. The chain has TRBV29-1 and TRBJ2-7; TCRdb gives TRBD1 as the D gene, but with no DNA this cannot be confirmed. The CDR3 runs 13 residues. Germline lookup yields CDR1 SQVTM and CDR2 ANQGSEA. The CDR3: CSVIIRDPYEQYF.

The chain links TRBV5-1 to TRBJ2-3; TCRdb's assignment of TRBD1 cannot be checked, as there is no DNA. The CDR3 sequence is 14 residues long. Germline V lookup: CDR1 SGHRS, CDR2 YFSETQ. This CDR3 is CASRERGATDTQYF. The whole variable domain, filled in from reference TRBV5-1 and TRBJ2-3, reads KAGVTQTPRYLIKTRGQQVTLSCSPISGHRSVSWYQQTPGQGLQFLFEYFSETQRNKGNFPGRFSGRQFSNSRSEMNVSTLELGDSALYLCASRERGATDTQYFGPGTRLTVL.

V and J are TRBV29-1 and TRBJ2-7; TCRdb lists TRBD1, though no DNA is available to test this call. Germline V CDR1 and CDR2: SQVTM, ANQGSEA. The CDR3 consists of 14 residues. CDR3 loop: CSVESDIGSYEQYF.

The genes are TRBV7-6 and TRBJ1-4; as DNA is missing, the TRBD1 call by TCRdb cannot be tested. The CDR3 totals 14 residues. The germline CDR1 and CDR2 sequences are SGHVS and FNYEAQ. CDR3 residues: CASSLDRADEKLFF.